One and the same sample provided the 6 T cell receptor beta chains below, sequenced in a study of T-cell memory formation after mild COVID-19. Via MiXCR, TCRdb re-called the 5' RACE reads, giving one row per CDR3 protein. The table records about 560,000 distinct CDR3 sequences, about 22% of them present only once. Source material: PBMCs or a T cell subset sorted from them (not recorded which). The receptors come from an adult woman who had mild COVID-19 (a few samples of this study predate the infection). Cell type and time point are not known.

CDR3: CASRSRLAGYNEQFF. In DNA form, the CDR3 reads TGTGCCAGCAGGTCTCGACTAGCTGGATACAATGAGCAGTTCTTC. The gene calls are TRBV12-3 or TRBV12-4 and TRBJ2-1; 7 bases map to TRBD2. The trim removed 6 bases at V and 4 bases at J, leaving 9 bases unmatched. This CDR3 has 15 residues.

V gene TRBV6-1 combines with J gene TRBJ2-7, with 13 bases fitting TRBD2. CDR3 length: 15 amino acids. J gave up 4 bases and V 4 bases, and 4 bases lay outside the gene matches. Per the germline V gene, CDR1 is MNHNS and CDR2 is SASEGT. As DNA, the CDR3 is TGTGCCAGCAGTGGTGGGACTAGCGGGGTTTACGAGCAGTACTTC. It encodes CASSGGTSGVYEQYF.

V gene TRBV29-1 combines with J gene TRBJ2-5, with TRBD1 identical over 8 bases. This CDR3 has 15 amino acids. Germline CDR1 and CDR2: SQVTM and ANQGSEA. Trimming took 6 bases from V and 5 from J; bases not matched to a gene: 14. CDR3 bases: TGCAGCGTCGCTCCGGACAGGGTTATAGGGGAGACCCAGTACTTC. Protein sequence: CSVAPDRVIGETQYF.

J is TRBJ2-1 and V is TRBV6-2 or TRBV6-3, with D perhaps matching TRBD2 (7 bases). The length of the CDR3 is 15 residues. V shed 6 bases and J shed 2 bases, with 14 bases lying between them. Germline V lookup: CDR1 MNHEY, CDR2 SVGEGT. In DNA, the CDR3 is TGTGCCAGCAGGGAGGGGGGGCCTGCCTACAATGAGCAGTTCTTC. The encoded protein is CASREGGPAYNEQFF.

This rearrangement joins TRBV6-6 to TRBJ2-7, with 7 positions matching TRBD1. The CDR3 consists of 11 residues. Germline-derived CDR1 and CDR2 are MNHNY and SVGAGI (reference sequence). The V and J ends lost 6 bases and 9 bases, in that order; junction bases with no gene match: 5. The CDR3 loop is CASRGGPLQYF. As DNA, the CDR3 is TGTGCCAGCAGAGGGGGCCCATTGCAGTACTTC.

CDR3 sequence reads: CATSLAGGQETQYF. For the CDR3, the DNA is TGTGCCACATCCTTAGCTGGAGGGCAAGAGACCCAGTACTTC. The chain uses TRBV7-2 and TRBJ2-5, with TRBD2 as a possible D gene (6 bases). Trimming removed 10 bases at V and 2 bases at J, with 17 bases between. Germline V CDR1 and CDR2: SGHTA, FQGNSA. This CDR3 region has 14 residues.